This T cell receptor beta chain was observed in a study of T cell repertoires in cytomegalovirus infection. Study-level background: The authors used CMV epitopes that were HLA-C-restricted (recently identified) and HLA-B-restricted (well studied). Indications of both CMV infection and matching HLA type were provided by public TCR beta signatures.

TCRdb called the reads again in MiXCR, with one record for every CDR3 protein. Among a few hundred thousand distinct CDR3 sequences listed, approximately 30% were seen once. Points on this clonotype: As yet, its antigen is unknown.

CDR3 size: 15 residues. CDR1 and CDR2 (germline): SEHNR, FQNEAQ (reference sequence). The V segment lost 5 bases and the J segment 4 bases; nucleotides outside the gene matches: 9. Points from the study as a whole: HLA-C-restricted TCR beta clonotypes specific for CMV led the ex vivo response. Pooled public TCR beta family frequency picked out CMV carriers with the relevant HLA.

The V gene is TRBV7-9, the J gene TRBJ1-1; 8 bases align to TRBD1. The receptor was isolated from a human donor in good health (CMV status not recorded). Some clones in this sample may be carry-over from other donors' samples. The sequencing used cultured PBMCs, collected from culture after CMV antigen stimulation. This CDR3 reads CASSPRTGFGTEAFF. For the CDR3, the DNA is TGTGCCAGCAGCCCGCGGACAGGGTTTGGCACTGAAGCTTTCTTT.